Listed below are T cell receptor beta chains from one sample, sequenced in a study of blood T cell repertoires in COVID-19. Generated by immunoSEQ multiplex PCR, the TCRdb table keeps only in-frame clones and is missing some. The sample has 25,000 to 35,000 clones, 85% to 95% seen once. The sample taken for sequencing was peripheral blood. The source is a human donor in a cohort sampled during active COVID-19. Each CDR3 is given with its conserved first and last residue. Fields, in order: clone size, J gene, V gene, D gene, CDR3 protein, CDR3 DNA. D genes are given only for firm matches. Rows give clone size only sometimes, using once, few, many, or a class for an expanded clone.

-,TRBJ2-1,TRBV5-5,TRBD2,CASSLGPRASGRGDEQFF,TGTGCCAGCAGCTTGGGACCCCGGGCTAGCGGGAGAGGTGATGAGCAGTTCTTC
few,TRBJ2-3,TRBV14,-,CASSQDNSGLNTDTQYF,TGTGCCAGCAGCCAAGATAATAGCGGATTAAACACAGATACGCAGTATTTT
-,TRBJ2-7,TRBV7-6,-,CASSLEQGGEQYF,TGTGCCAGCAGCTTAGAGCAGGGTGGCGAGCAGTACTTC
-,TRBJ2-1,TRBV15,-,CATSSGPSSYNEQFF,TGTGCCACCAGTAGCGGTCCGAGCTCCTACAATGAGCAGTTCTTC
-,TRBJ2-3,TRBV14,TRBD2,CASSHFLTLARGDTQYF,TGTGCCAGCAGCCACTTTCTTACACTAGCGCGTGGAGATACGCAGTATTTT
-,TRBJ2-3,TRBV10-1,TRBD2,CASQGLASTDTQYF,TGCGCCAGCCAAGGACTAGCGAGCACAGATACGCAGTATTTT
-,TRBJ2-3,TRBV9,TRBD1,CASSVHGTGGTDTQYF,TGTGCCAGCAGCGTACACGGGACAGGGGGCACAGATACGCAGTATTTT
-,TRBJ2-2,TRBV5-1,TRBD1,CASSLWDRLTNTGELFF,TGCGCCAGCAGCTTATGGGACAGACTAACTAACACCGGGGAGCTGTTTTTT
few,TRBJ2-1,TRBV5-4,TRBD2,CASSPTGGTSVNEQFF,TGTGCCAGCAGCCCGACCGGGGGGACTAGCGTTAATGAGCAGTTCTTC
-,TRBJ2-5,TRBV27,-,CASSTSAPQETQYF,TGTGCCAGCTCCACCAGCGCCCCTCAAGAGACCCAGTACTTC
-,TRBJ2-3,TRBV27,TRBD2,CASSQLLAGATDTQYF,TGTGCCAGCAGTCAACTACTAGCGGGAGCCACAGATACGCAGTATTTT
-,TRBJ2-2,TRBV4-2,-,CASSQALRRSDSTGELFF,TGTGCCAGCAGCCAAGCGCTCAGGCGCTCGGACAGCACCGGGGAGCTGTTTTTT
few,TRBJ1-5,TRBV27,-,CASSPDSSNQPQHF,TGTGCCAGCAGCCCAGACAGTAGCAATCAGCCCCAGCATTTT
-,TRBJ2-1,TRBV11-3,-,CASSQGRESFDEQFF,TGTGCCAGCAGCCAGGGGCGGGAGTCTTTCGATGAGCAGTTCTTC
-,TRBJ1-5,TRBV27,TRBD1,CASSSLNRGRQPQHF,TGTGCCAGCAGTTCTTTAAACAGGGGCAGACAGCCCCAGCATTTT
-,TRBJ2-1,TRBV6-5,-,CASSSDGSSYNEQFF,TGTGCCAGCAGTTCAGACGGGAGCTCCTACAATGAGCAGTTCTTC
-,TRBJ1-4,TRBV7-9,-,CASSQVGTANEKLFF,TGTGCCAGCAGCCAAGTAGGGACTGCGAATGAAAAACTGTTTTTT
-,TRBJ2-5,TRBV5-4,TRBD2,CASSLAGGRGKKTQYF,TGTGCCAGCAGTCTCGCGGGAGGCCGCGGGAAAAAGACCCAGTACTTC
-,TRBJ1-4,TRBV6-5,-,CASSFTGEKLFF,TGTGCCAGCAGTTTCACGGGGGAAAAACTGTTTTTT
-,TRBJ2-1,TRBV7-6,-,CASSLGGSYNEQFF,TGTGCCAGCAGCTTAGGAGGCTCCTACAATGAGCAGTTCTTC
once,TRBJ1-1,TRBV5-1,-,CASSRGNTEAFF,TGCGCCAGCAGCCGAGGGAACACTGAAGCTTTCTTT
-,TRBJ2-5,TRBV4-1,TRBD1,CASSQWDRTETQYF,TGCGCCAGCAGCCAATGGGACAGAACAGAGACCCAGTACTTC
-,TRBJ2-2,TRBV28,TRBD2,CASRPGTSGVHTGELFF,TGTGCCAGCAGACCCGGGACTAGCGGGGTTCACACCGGGGAGCTGTTTTTT
-,TRBJ2-6,TRBV30,TRBD1,CAWSRDSSGANVLTF,TGTGCCTGGAGTCGGGACAGCTCTGGGGCCAACGTCCTGACTTTC
once,TRBJ2-5,TRBV18,TRBD1,CASSPGQGGETQYF,TGTGCCAGCTCACCCGGACAGGGAGGAGAGACCCAGTACTTC
-,TRBJ1-3,TRBV3-1/TRBV3-2,-,CASSKPQGHPLLSSGNTIYF,TGTGCCAGCAGCAAGCCCCAGGGGCATCCATTACTAAGCTCTGGAAACACCATATATTTT
once,TRBJ1-4,TRBV11-2,TRBD1,CASSLSGTDEKLFF,TGTGCCAGCAGCTTATCCGGGACAGATGAAAAACTGTTTTTT
-,TRBJ2-3,TRBV2,-,CASREGSTDTQYF,TGTGCCAGCAGGGAGGGTAGCACAGATACGCAGTATTTT
once,TRBJ2-1,TRBV9,TRBD2,CASCRGTSDHNEQFF,TGTGCCAGCTGCAGGGGGACTAGCGACCACAATGAGCAGTTCTTC
-,TRBJ1-2,TRBV21-1,-,CASSKGLTGTVDPNYGYTF,TGTGCCAGCAGCAAAGGATTAACCGGGACAGTCGATCCTAACTATGGCTACACCTTC
-,TRBJ2-1,TRBV6-6,-,CASSYKIDSNNEQFF,TGTGCCAGCAGTTATAAGATTGACAGTAACAATGAGCAGTTCTTC
-,TRBJ2-7,TRBV2,TRBD1,CASSAGTEVYEQYF,TGTGCCAGCAGTGCCGGGACAGAGGTCTACGAGCAGTACTTC
-,TRBJ1-5,TRBV19,-,CASSIGNTGTVYNQPQHF,TGTGCCAGTAGTATAGGGAATACAGGGACCGTATACAATCAGCCCCAGCATTTT
-,TRBJ2-3,TRBV19,TRBD2,CASTWTSGRTDTQYF,TGTGCCAGTACCTGGACTAGCGGGAGAACAGATACGCAGTATTTT
-,TRBJ1-2,TRBV5-1,-,CASSPEALNYGYTF,TGCGCCAGCAGCCCGGAGGCCCTAAACTATGGCTACACCTTC
medium-sized,TRBJ2-3,TRBV28,TRBD2,CASSRPGTSFTDTQYF,TGTGCCAGCAGTCGCCCCGGGACTAGCTTTACAGATACGCAGTATTTT
-,TRBJ2-1,TRBV4-2,TRBD2,CASSQAVLAGPHEQFF,TGTGCCAGCAGCCAAGCCGTACTAGCGGGCCCCCATGAGCAGTTCTTC
medium-sized,TRBJ2-7,TRBV4-2,-,CASSQEHRSSYEQYF,TGTGCCAGCAGCCAAGAGCACAGGAGCTCCTACGAGCAGTACTTC
few,TRBJ2-7,TRBV5-4,TRBD2,CASSYTGLVVGSEQYF,TGTGCCAGCAGCTATACCGGACTAGTTGTTGGGTCCGAGCAGTACTTC
-,TRBJ2-7,TRBV7-9,TRBD2,CASGAGDGYEQYF,TGTGCCAGCGGGGCGGGAGATGGGTACGAGCAGTACTTC
-,TRBJ2-7,TRBV7-2,TRBD2,CASSVLLAGRIYEQYF,TGTGCCAGCAGCGTCTTACTAGCGGGAAGAATCTACGAGCAGTACTTC
-,TRBJ1-1,TRBV3-1/TRBV3-2,-,CASSQGVSEVWAFF,TGTGCCAGCAGCCAAGGGGTCTCGGAGGTGTGGGCTTTCTTT
-,TRBJ2-1,TRBV27,-,CASSLGAPIDEQFF,TGTGCCAGCAGCTTGGGAGCTCCCATCGATGAGCAGTTCTTC
few,TRBJ1-5,TRBV7-9,TRBD1,CASSLTGGDNQPQHF,TGTGCCAGCAGCTTAACAGGGGGCGACAATCAGCCCCAGCATTTT
-,TRBJ1-4,TRBV7-9,-,CASSLPQVEKLFF,TGTGCCAGCAGCTTGCCACAGGTGGAAAAACTGTTTTTT
-,TRBJ1-3,TRBV9,-,CASGGEGTGNTIYF,TGTGCCAGCGGAGGGGAAGGTACTGGAAACACCATATATTTT
-,TRBJ2-2,TRBV9,TRBD2,CASSVEGSGPVTGELFF,TGTGCCAGCAGCGTAGAGGGTAGCGGGCCTGTGACCGGGGAGCTGTTTTTT
few,TRBJ2-3,TRBV3-1/TRBV3-2,TRBD1,CASSQDLDRVTDTQYF,TGTGCCAGCAGCCAAGATTTGGACAGGGTTACAGATACGCAGTATTTT
-,TRBJ2-7,TRBV9,TRBD2,CASSAGTSVTHEQYF,TGTGCCAGCAGCGCTGGGACTAGCGTCACCCACGAGCAGTACTTC
-,TRBJ1-2,TRBV14,-,CASSARTYGYTF,TGTGCCAGCAGCGCCCGGACTTATGGCTACACCTTC
-,TRBJ2-3,TRBV10-2,-,CASTDSSTDTQYF,TGCGCCAGCACGGACTCCTCCACAGATACGCAGTATTTT
-,TRBJ2-1,TRBV28,-,CASSVELSYNEQFF,TGTGCCAGCAGTGTCGAGCTATCCTACAATGAGCAGTTCTTC
-,TRBJ2-7,TRBV7-2,-,CASSAFFIGGTNLYEQYF,TGTGCCAGCAGCGCCTTTTTTATTGGCGGGACCAACCTCTACGAGCAGTACTTC